The present entry profiles one T cell receptor beta chain with its context. Its antigen is currently unknown. This entry is derived from a study of T cells in localized non-small cell lung cancer. Regarding the study as a whole: Heterogeneity within the tumor remains possible, as just one region underwent sequencing.

The germline V and J ends were trimmed by 3 bases and 5 bases, with 4 bases remaining between them. The V gene's germline CDR1 is MDHEN and CDR2 SYDVKM. The CDR3 sequence is 11 residues long. Assay: immunoSEQ multiplex PCR; the TCRdb copy retains only in-frame clones and omits some. The sample consists of fewer than 60,000 clones, about four fifths of them appearing once. The V call is TRBV28, the J call TRBJ2-5; D ambiguous. The TCR was taken from a female donor older than 55 with stage II squamous cell lung carcinoma. The sample here was peripheral blood, taken before any cancer treatment. Written as DNA, the CDR3 is TGTGCCAGCAGTTTGGGGGAGACCCAGTACTTC. This translates into CASSLGETQYF. Based on the CDR3 plus reference TRBV28 and TRBJ2-5, the full variable domain is DVKVTQSSRYLVKRTGEKVFLECVQDMDHENMFWYRQDPGLGLRLIYFSYDVKMKEKGDIPEGYSVSREKKERFSLILESASTNQTSMYLCASSLGETQYFGPGTRLLVL.